The 6 T cell receptor beta chains given below trace back to one sample, sequenced in a study of blood T cell repertoires in COVID-19 (dated by TCRdb to 2018 to 2020). The library relied on the immunoSEQ multiplex PCR assay. The table comes from immuneACCESS by way of TCRdb, which keeps in-frame sequences with V and J called. Part of the clones is missing from these tables; in studies checked, under half for an unresolved V gene and the rest for unknown reasons. The sample data list about 230,000 clones, and 80% to 90% of these were observed just once. Of the sample, 9.5% to 13% falls within the top ten clones. Specimen: peripheral blood. These receptors all stem from a man in his fifties with COVID-19, enrolled during active disease.

This clone has a single count. J is TRBJ1-4 and V is TRBV9; 8 bases align to TRBD1. V gave up 4 bases and J gave up 3 bases; unmatched junction bases: 8. This CDR3 contains 16 residues. Germline values: CDR1 SGDLS, CDR2 YYNGEE. The CDR3 sequence is CASSRDRGDSNEKLFF. The CDR3 DNA reads as TGTGCCAGCAGCCGCGACAGGGGCGATTCTAATGAAAAACTGTTTTTT.

There are a few counts of this clone. V and J are TRBV7-2 and TRBJ1-5, with TRBD1 matching 7 bases. This CDR3 spans 14 amino acids. Germline CDR1 reads SGHTA; CDR2 reads FQGNSA. V dropped 5 bases and J dropped 5; count of bases not matched to a gene: 6. The CDR3 coding sequence is TGTGCCAGCAGCAAAGACAGGGAAGATCAGCCCCAGCATTTT. As protein: CASSKDREDQPQHF.

This chain links TRBV29-1 with TRBJ2-2, with a weak D call TRBD1 (6 bases). Germline-derived CDR1 and CDR2 are SQVTM and ANQGSEA. The CDR3 runs to 12 residues. Trimming shortened V by 5 bases and J by 6 bases, and 10 bases separated the two germline ends. In DNA, the CDR3 is TGCAGCGTTCTCGACAGGCCCGGGGAGCTGTTTTTT. It translates to CSVLDRPGELFF.

V usage is TRBV14 and J usage is TRBJ1-3; D gene unclear. The germline V gene has CDR1 SGHDN and CDR2 FVKESK. This CDR3 region has 17 residues. Between the trimmed V and J ends, which lost 4 bases and 0 bases, there was a span of 16 bases. In DNA form, the CDR3 reads TGTGCCAGCAGCCTAAGTGCGGGGTTCGGCTCTGGAAACACCATATATTTT. Protein: CASSLSAGFGSGNTIYF.

The DNA for the CDR3 is TGTGCCAGCAGCCTAAGGACAGGGATCACCGGGGAGCTGTTTTTT. Protein sequence: CASSLRTGITGELFF. The chain uses TRBV3-1 (or the pseudogene TRBV3-2) and TRBJ2-2; the match to TRBD1 covers 8 bases. The germline CDR1 and CDR2 sequences are LGHDT and YNNKEL (reference sequence). The CDR3 is 15 residues long. V trimming: 4 bases; J trimming: 4 bases; junction bases outside the gene matches: 5.

The chain is built from TRBV5-1 and TRBJ2-7, with 12 bases lining up with TRBD2. The CDR3 spans 15 residues. The J segment lost 7 bases and the V segment lost 6 bases, leaving 11 bases of the junction unmatched. Germline-derived CDR1 and CDR2 are SGHRS and YFSETQ. CDR3 amino acids: CASTAPTSGSGEQYF. CDR3 bases: TGCGCCAGCACGGCCCCGACTAGCGGGAGTGGAGAGCAGTACTTC.